Presented here are 7 T cell receptor beta chains from one specimen sequenced in a study of cytomegalovirus exposure and HLA in healthy donors. Sequenced by immunoSEQ multiplex PCR; TCRdb stores in-frame clones only, minus some. The table includes approximately 160,000 clones, 85% to 90% detected once. The sequenced material came from PBMCs. Receptor source: a woman aged 25 to 45 in good health and CMV-seronegative.

This clone showed up just once. The V gene is TRBV4-3, the J gene TRBJ2-3; the D gene is possibly TRBD1 (6 bases). The length of the CDR3 is 16 residues. Germline V gene sequence: CDR1 LGHNA, CDR2 YSLEER. V lost 0 bases to trimming and J lost 2 bases, with 12 bases between them. The CDR3, as DNA: TGCGCCAGCAGCCAAGATTCGGGACAAGTCACAGATACGCAGTATTTT. As protein: CASSQDSGQVTDTQYF.

The chain combines TRBV28 with TRBJ1-2, with unresolved D. Trimming took off 2 bases at V and 7 bases at J, with 8 bases between the two ends. CDR3 length equals 12 residues. In germline, CDR1 is MDHEN, CDR2 SYDVKM. CDR3 region: CASSLVLTGYTF. CDR3 bases: TGTGCCAGCAGTTTAGTTCTGACTGGCTACACCTTC.

The J gene is TRBJ2-7, the V gene TRBV11-2; the D gene is possibly TRBD2 (6 bases). V was trimmed by 5 bases and J by 5 bases, leaving 19 bases between them. Germline lookup yields CDR1 SGHAT and CDR2 FQNNGV. This CDR3 comprises 15 residues. This chain's CDR3 is CASSPTERVGDEQYF. CDR3 bases: TGTGCCAGCAGCCCAACTGAGCGGGTAGGTGACGAGCAGTACTTC.

V gene TRBV4-1 combines with J gene TRBJ2-7; 12 nucleotides agree with TRBD2. Germline CDR1 reads MGHRA; CDR2 reads YSYEKL. J lost 6 bases, V lost 4 bases, and 7 bases had no gene match. The CDR3 is made up of 15 amino acids. CDR3 residues: CASSPRTSGDGEQYF. The CDR3 DNA sequence: TGCGCCAGCAGCCCGCGGACTAGCGGGGACGGCGAGCAGTACTTC.

The chain recombines TRBV4-2 with TRBJ1-5; D unclear. The ends were cut back, 0 bases at V and 5 bases at J, with 8 bases in the middle. Germline CDR1 LGHNA, CDR2 YNFKEQ. The CDR3 is 14 amino acids. DNA of the CDR3: TGTGCCAGCAGCCAAGATCATCGGTATCAGCCCCAGCATTTT. It is translated as CASSQDHRYQPQHF.

The chain is built from TRBV28 and TRBJ2-7; D possibly corresponds to TRBD2 (6 bases). This CDR3 comprises 15 residues. The germline V and J ends were trimmed by 6 bases and 1 base, with 16 bases remaining between them. Germline loops: CDR1 MDHEN, CDR2 SYDVKM. The CDR3 bases are TGTGCCAGCAGCTCGGCGCTAGCGCGATCCTACGAGCAGTACTTC. It specifies CASSSALARSYEQYF.

This chain connects TRBV7-9 to TRBJ1-2; 10 nucleotides agree with TRBD1. Germline V gene lookup returns CDR1 SEHNR and CDR2 FQNEAQ (reference sequence). The CDR3 loop spans 16 amino acids. V lost 5 bases and J lost 6; bases outside the gene matches: 12. The CDR3 nucleotides are TGTGCCAGCAGCCCCTTCCCGGGTGACAGGGGGCATGGCTACACCTTC. This codes for CASSPFPGDRGHGYTF. Supplemented by reference TRBV7-9 and TRBJ1-2, the full variable domain reads DTGVSQNPRHKITKRGQNVTFRCDPISEHNRLYWYRQTLGQGPEFLTYFQNEAQLEKSRLLSDRFSAERPKGSFSTLEIQRTEQGDSAMYLCASSPFPGDRGHGYTFGSGTRLTVV.